A selection of T cell receptor beta chains follows, all from one sample in a study of shared clonotypes between healthy human individuals. Method: immunoSEQ multiplex PCR; TCRdb's copy keeps in-frame clones and lacks some. The table shows some 1,900,000 clones, with less than 95% occurring only once. The sequenced material came from naive CD8+ T cells sorted from blood. The receptors were gathered from a man in his late teens or twenties in good health. The CDR3 runs from the conserved cysteine through the conserved F or W. The order of the fields is V gene, J gene, clone size, D gene, CDR3 protein, CDR3 DNA. D genes are given only for firm matches. Size tells how often a clone was seen (once, few, many) or the class of an expanded clone, and some rows leave it out.

V: TRBV7-9; J: TRBJ1-2; size: once; D: -; CDR3: CASSRGAPYGYTF; DNA: TGTGCCAGCAGCCGGGGAGCCCCATATGGCTACACCTTC
V: TRBV27; J: TRBJ1-1; size: -; D: -; CDR3: CASSQSGVTEAFF; DNA: TGTGCCAGCAGTCAATCAGGGGTGACTGAAGCTTTCTTT
V: TRBV5-1; J: TRBJ2-1; size: -; D: TRBD2; CDR3: CASSLESSGSPNEQFF; DNA: TGCGCCAGCAGCTTGGAATCTAGCGGGAGTCCGAATGAGCAGTTCTTC
V: TRBV28; J: TRBJ1-5; size: once; D: -; CDR3: CASSSFSQPQHF; DNA: TGTGCCAGCAGTTCTTTTAGTCAGCCCCAGCATTTT
V: TRBV7-8; J: TRBJ2-7; size: -; D: -; CDR3: CASSPSLYQREQYF; DNA: TGTGCCAGCAGCCCCAGTCTTTATCAGCGCGAGCAGTACTTC
V: TRBV4-3; J: TRBJ2-3; size: -; D: TRBD2; CDR3: CASSQALERERWTDTQYF; DNA: TGCGCCAGCAGCCAAGCTCTAGAGCGGGAGCGTTGGACAGATACGCAGTATTTT
V: TRBV4-1; J: TRBJ2-7; size: -; D: TRBD2; CDR3: CASSQVPSGAYEQYF; DNA: TGCGCCAGCAGCCAAGTGCCTAGCGGGGCCTACGAGCAGTACTTC
V: TRBV7-9; J: TRBJ2-2; size: -; D: TRBD1; CDR3: CASSTGTGDWNTGELFF; DNA: TGTGCCAGCAGCACAGGGACAGGGGATTGGAACACCGGGGAGCTGTTTTTT
V: TRBV5-8; J: TRBJ1-1; size: -; D: -; CDR3: CASSYGTEAFF; DNA: TGTGCCAGCAGCTATGGGACAGAAGCTTTCTTT
V: TRBV11-3; J: TRBJ2-7; size: -; D: -; CDR3: CASSLGHTYEQYF; DNA: TGTGCCAGCAGCTTAGGGCACACCTACGAGCAGTACTTC
V: TRBV2; J: TRBJ2-2; size: -; D: TRBD2; CDR3: CASARTIAGGPTTGELFF; DNA: TGTGCCAGCGCCAGGACTATAGCGGGAGGGCCGACCACCGGGGAGCTGTTTTTT
V: TRBV2; J: TRBJ1-2; size: -; D: -; CDR3: CAIPTPAGDGGYTF; DNA: TGTGCCATTCCTACCCCAGCCGGGGATGGAGGCTACACCTTC
V: TRBV9; J: TRBJ2-3; size: -; D: TRBD2; CDR3: CASSGGDSTDTQYF; DNA: TGTGCCAGTAGCGGGGGGGATAGCACAGATACGCAGTATTTT
V: TRBV5-4; J: TRBJ2-7; size: -; D: TRBD1; CDR3: CASSTGTGNEQYF; DNA: TGTGCCAGCAGCACCGGGACAGGGAACGAGCAGTACTTC
V: TRBV9; J: TRBJ1-2; size: -; D: -; CDR3: CASSVGLTTVYGYTF; DNA: TGTGCCAGCAGCGTAGGTCTTACGACAGTCTATGGCTACACCTTC
V: TRBV27; J: TRBJ2-7; size: -; D: -; CDR3: CASSRDTTYEQYF; DNA: TGTGCCAGCAGTCGGGACACCACATACGAGCAGTACTTC
V: TRBV4-1; J: TRBJ2-3; size: once; D: TRBD2; CDR3: CASSQGTSSTDTQYF; DNA: TGCGCCAGCAGCCAGGGGACTAGTAGCACAGATACGCAGTATTTT
V: TRBV7-9; J: TRBJ2-7; size: -; D: -; CDR3: CASSLAQGSFHEQYF; DNA: TGTGCCAGCAGCTTAGCTCAGGGGTCCTTCCACGAGCAGTACTTC
V: TRBV5-8; J: TRBJ1-2; size: once; D: -; CDR3: CASSFRNNYGYTF; DNA: TGTGCCAGCAGCTTCAGGAATAACTATGGCTACACCTTC
V: TRBV9; J: TRBJ2-7; size: -; D: TRBD1; CDR3: CASSPGTGDSYEQYF; DNA: TGTGCCAGCAGCCCCGGGACAGGGGACTCCTACGAGCAGTACTTC
V: TRBV27; J: TRBJ2-7; size: -; D: TRBD1; CDR3: CASRDRANYEQYF; DNA: TGTGCCAGCAGAGACAGGGCAAACTACGAGCAGTACTTC
V: TRBV2; J: TRBJ2-3; size: -; D: -; CDR3: CASSEGARTDTQYF; DNA: TGTGCCAGCAGTGAAGGGGCACGCACAGATACGCAGTATTTT
V: TRBV14; J: TRBJ2-2; size: -; D: -; CDR3: CASSQEEDSIYPTGELFF; DNA: TGTGCCAGCAGCCAAGAAGAAGACTCTATCTACCCCACCGGGGAGCTGTTTTTT
V: TRBV5-6; J: TRBJ2-1; size: -; D: -; CDR3: CASSSNPIYNEQFF; DNA: TGTGCCAGCAGCTCGAACCCGATATACAATGAGCAGTTCTTC
V: TRBV9; J: TRBJ2-7; size: -; D: -; CDR3: CASSPSGLASHEQYF; DNA: TGTGCCAGCAGCCCCTCGGGGCTAGCTTCCCACGAGCAGTACTTC
V: TRBV7-2; J: TRBJ1-6; size: -; D: TRBD1; CDR3: CASSDTGAGSPLHF; DNA: TGTGCCAGCAGCGACACAGGGGCCGGGTCACCCCTCCACTTT
V: TRBV15; J: TRBJ2-7; size: -; D: -; CDR3: CATSRVGLGVYEQYF; DNA: TGTGCCACCAGCAGAGTGGGCCTTGGGGTCTACGAGCAGTACTTC
V: TRBV2; J: TRBJ2-2; size: once; D: -; CDR3: CASSEALGTANTGELFF; DNA: TGTGCCAGCAGTGAAGCGTTGGGCACCGCGAACACCGGGGAGCTGTTTTTT
V: TRBV7-6; J: TRBJ2-1; size: once; D: -; CDR3: CASSLGESRNEQFF; DNA: TGTGCCAGCAGCTTGGGAGAGTCAAGAAATGAGCAGTTCTTC
V: TRBV2; J: TRBJ2-7; size: -; D: -; CDR3: CASSDDYSYEQYF; DNA: TGTGCCAGCAGTGACGACTACTCCTACGAGCAGTACTTC
V: TRBV5-8; J: TRBJ2-2; size: -; D: TRBD2; CDR3: CASSLELAGGPGTGELFF; DNA: TGTGCCAGCAGCTTGGAACTAGCGGGAGGGCCCGGCACCGGGGAGCTGTTTTTT
V: TRBV9; J: TRBJ2-3; size: once; D: -; CDR3: CASSVAGSSTDTQYF; DNA: TGTGCCAGCAGCGTAGCCGGTTCTAGCACAGATACGCAGTATTTT
V: TRBV5-6; J: TRBJ1-1; size: -; D: -; CDR3: CASSHPPVTNTEAFF; DNA: TGTGCCAGCAGCCACCCCCCCGTCACGAACACTGAAGCTTTCTTT
V: TRBV5-6; J: TRBJ1-4; size: -; D: -; CDR3: CASSSGEKLFF; DNA: TGTGCCAGCAGCTCCGGTGAAAAACTGTTTTTT
V: TRBV5-1; J: TRBJ2-1; size: -; D: TRBD1; CDR3: CASSLVWDRSDNEQFF; DNA: TGCGCCAGCAGCTTGGTATGGGACAGGTCCGACAATGAGCAGTTCTTC
V: TRBV5-1; J: TRBJ2-5; size: -; D: TRBD1; CDR3: CASSLALHGTGQETQYF; DNA: TGCGCCAGCAGCTTGGCCCTACACGGGACAGGACAAGAGACCCAGTACTTC
V: TRBV19; J: TRBJ2-7; size: -; D: -; CDR3: CASSIDEGSSYEQYF; DNA: TGTGCCAGTAGTATAGATGAGGGGAGCTCCTACGAGCAGTACTTC
V: TRBV2; J: TRBJ2-5; size: -; D: -; CDR3: CASSERLYAETQYF; DNA: TGTGCCAGCAGTGAACGCCTATATGCAGAGACCCAGTACTTC
V: TRBV28; J: TRBJ1-5; size: -; D: -; CDR3: CASSPTGTLYQPQHF; DNA: TGTGCCAGCAGTCCAACAGGGACCCTATATCAGCCCCAGCATTTT
V: TRBV7-9; J: TRBJ2-7; size: few; D: -; CDR3: CASSLAGVYEQYF; DNA: TGTGCCAGCAGCTTAGCGGGAGTTTACGAGCAGTACTTC
V: TRBV9; J: TRBJ2-3; size: -; D: TRBD1; CDR3: CASRRGHGDTQYF; DNA: TGTGCCAGCAGGAGGGGGCATGGAGATACGCAGTATTTT
V: TRBV7-2; J: TRBJ2-2; size: once; D: -; CDR3: CASSFDSSGELFF; DNA: TGTGCCAGCAGCTTTGACAGCTCCGGGGAGCTGTTTTTT
V: TRBV28; J: TRBJ1-2; size: once; D: -; CDR3: CASSRTTNYGYTF; DNA: TGTGCCAGCAGCCGGACAACTAACTATGGCTACACCTTC
V: TRBV5-4; J: TRBJ1-4; size: -; D: -; CDR3: CASSLRGSEKLFF; DNA: TGTGCCAGCAGCCTCCGAGGCAGTGAAAAACTGTTTTTT
V: TRBV27; J: TRBJ2-2; size: once; D: TRBD2; CDR3: CASTPLGLAGTNTGELFF; DNA: TGTGCCAGCACTCCCCTCGGGCTAGCGGGAACGAACACCGGGGAGCTGTTTTTT